The 10 T cell receptor beta chains given below trace back to one sample, sequenced in a study of T cell responses to AZD1222 COVID-19 vaccine (dated by TCRdb to about 2021). The library was generated by the immunoSEQ multiplex PCR assay. The immuneACCESS repertoire file appears here via TCRdb, limited to in-frame rearrangements. These files lack a portion of the clones; in checked studies, under half of the deficit traces to unresolved V genes, and the cause of the others is not known. In all, the sample holds about 70,000 clones, and 88% of those were seen once. Roughly 4.9% of the sample lies in the top ten. According to the study, the label for this sample's time point signals: about 28 days (+/-7) after the second vaccine dose. The sample's treatment or condition, from its label and the paper: meningococcal conjugate vaccine given as trial control. The sample consisted of peripheral blood, taken 28 days after the second dose of the MenACWY control vaccine. The receptors stem from an adult who received the MenACWY meningococcal vaccine as a control.

This rearrangement joins TRBV9 to TRBJ2-3, with 7 bases lining up with TRBD1. In germline, CDR1 is SGDLS, CDR2 YYNGEE. V lost 3 bases and J lost 6; bases outside the gene matches: 10. The length of the CDR3 is 15 residues. CDR3 coding DNA: TGTGCCAGCAGCGCGCGACAGGGTGGTAGGGATACGCAGTATTTT. It specifies CASSARQGGRDTQYF.

The chain couples TRBV30 to TRBJ1-1; TRBD1 is a possible D gene (5 bases). The CDR3 contains 13 residues. Looked up from germline, CDR1 is GTSNPN and CDR2 is SVGIG (reference sequence). The ends were cut back, 2 bases at V and 2 bases at J, with 9 bases in the middle. The CDR3 spells CAWSPGENTEAFF. CDR3 DNA: TGTGCCTGGAGTCCGGGGGAAAACACTGAAGCTTTCTTT.

The V gene is TRBV19, the J gene TRBJ2-2, with TRBD1 matching over 7 bases. This CDR3 is built from 13 residues. Germline trimming cut 4 bases from V and 5 bases from J; bases unmatched to any gene: 1. The germline V gene has CDR1 LNHDA and CDR2 SQIVND (reference sequence). The DNA for the CDR3 is TGTGCCAGTAGTACGACAGGGACCGGGGAGCTGTTTTTT. Protein product: CASSTTGTGELFF. The variable domain in full, with the rest retrieved from reference TRBV19 and TRBJ2-2, is DGGITQSPKYLFRKEGQNVTLSCEQNLNHDAMYWYRQDPGQGLRLIYYSQIVNDFQKGDIAEGYSVSREKKESFPLTVTSAQKNPTAFYLCASSTTGTGELFFGEGSRLTVL.

The gene calls are TRBV5-4 and TRBJ1-2; D perhaps matches TRBD1 (5 bases). The germline V gene has CDR1 SGHNT and CDR2 YYREEE (reference sequence). V was clipped by 4 bases and J by 8 bases, with 24 bases between them. The CDR3 runs to 16 residues. CDR3 sequence reads: CASSKGAAGQAHGYTF. As DNA, the CDR3 is TGTGCCAGCAGCAAAGGGGCCGCGGGCCAGGCTCACGGCTACACCTTC.

This chain uses TRBV11-2 with TRBJ2-7; D gene ambiguous. V lost 3 bases, J lost 5 bases, and 17 bases lay in between. The CDR3 runs 15 residues. Germline V CDR1 and CDR2: SGHAT, FQNNGV. CDR3 DNA: TGTGCCAGCAGCTTGGGTGGTCAGATCAGCCACGAGCAGTACTTC. Translating gives CASSLGGQISHEQYF.

This clone was counted between two and nine times. The chain links TRBV20-1 to TRBJ1-4; 7 bases are shared with TRBD1. Germline values: CDR1 DFQATT, CDR2 SNEGSKA (reference sequence). The CDR3 sequence is 11 residues long. CDR3 region: CGHPGGEKLFF. The CDR3 region has the DNA TGCGGACACCCAGGGGGTGAAAAACTGTTTTTT.

This clone has only one observation. This chain joins TRBV3-1 (or the pseudogene TRBV3-2) and TRBJ1-1; D is ambiguous. CDR1 and CDR2 from the germline V gene are LGHDT and YNNKEL (reference sequence). The CDR3 extends over 13 amino acids. Trimming removed 0 bases at V and 6 bases at J, with 8 bases between. This CDR3 is CASSQDGLPEAFF. The DNA for the CDR3 is TGTGCCAGCAGCCAAGATGGCCTTCCTGAAGCTTTCTTT.

The chain employs TRBV18 and TRBJ1-3; tentatively, D is TRBD1 (5 bases). CDR3 length: 16 amino acids. Germline CDR1 KGHSH, CDR2 LQKENI. V lost 2 bases and J 0 bases, leaving 11 bases between the germline ends. In nucleotides, the CDR3 is TGTGCCAGCTCACCAGCCCAGGGACTCTCTGGAAACACCATATATTTT. Residues: CASSPAQGLSGNTIYF.

The chain is built from TRBV27 and TRBJ1-2; D not certain. Trimming removed 7 bases from V and 5 bases from J, with 17 bases in between. CDR1 and CDR2 (germline): MNHEY, SMNVEV (reference sequence). This CDR3 comprises 14 residues. The CDR3 region has the DNA TGTGCCAGCATGCTTAGCGGCCCAATTTATGGCTACACCTTC. Amino acids: CASMLSGPIYGYTF.

The rearrangement joins TRBV4-1 to TRBJ1-1; D may be TRBD1 (5 bases). V was pared by 3 bases and J by 6 bases, with 11 bases between. The V gene's germline CDR1 is MGHRA and CDR2 YSYEKL. The CDR3 is 13 residues long. The CDR3 is CASSQQGGAEAFF. The DNA of the CDR3 is TGCGCCAGCAGCCAGCAGGGAGGCGCTGAAGCTTTCTTT.